A single sample is the source of the 10 T cell receptor beta chains below, sequenced in a study of blood T cell repertoires in COVID-19. TCRdb's table, derived via immunoSEQ multiplex PCR, lists solely in-frame clones and lacks some. Here the sample spans approximately 100,000 clones, 76% being singletons. The specimen was peripheral blood. All receptors come from a man of 80 years or more with COVID-19, enrolled during active disease.

This chain links TRBV2 with TRBJ2-7; TRBD1 is a possible D gene (5 bases). The germline V and J ends were trimmed by 4 bases and 5 bases, with 15 bases remaining between them. This CDR3 is built from 14 residues. Looked up from germline, CDR1 is SNHLY and CDR2 is FYNNEI. Written as DNA, the CDR3 is TGTGCCAGCAGTGGCGGTCAGGGCGGCAACGAGCAGTACTTC. Translating it yields CASSGGQGGNEQYF.

In this sample, this clone turned up once. One end of the junction does not line up with germline, which may come from a read error. V gene TRBV7-9 combines with J gene TRBJ2-2, with D perhaps matching TRBD2 (5 bases). CDR1 is SEHNR and CDR2 is FQNEAQ in the germline V gene (reference sequence). This CDR3 spans 13 amino acids. CDR3 DNA: TGTGCCAGCAGCTGTCGCCCGGGCCGGGGAGCTGTTTTT. The encoded protein is CASSCRPGRGAVF.

This clone was counted only a few times. The chain combines TRBV28 with TRBJ1-1; D is unresolved. The CDR3 consists of 16 residues. Germline CDR1 reads MDHEN; CDR2 reads SYDVKM. Trimming removed 1 base from V and 0 bases from J, with 12 bases in between. The CDR3 loop reads CASSLLAEFMNTEAFF. In DNA, the CDR3 is TGTGCCAGCAGTTTATTGGCAGAATTCATGAACACTGAAGCTTTCTTT. Combining the CDR3 with reference TRBV28 and TRBJ1-1 gives the whole variable domain DVKVTQSSRYLVKRTGEKVFLECVQDMDHENMFWYRQDPGLGLRLIYFSYDVKMKEKGDIPEGYSVSREKKERFSLILESASTNQTSMYLCASSLLAEFMNTEAFFGQGTRLTVV.

This clone appeared a single time. V usage is TRBV30 and J usage is TRBJ1-2; D not certain. The germline gives CDR1 GTSNPN, CDR2 SVGIG (reference sequence). The CDR3 covers 11 residues. Trimming took 1 base from V and 13 from J, leaving 13 bases between them. Written as DNA, the CDR3 is TGTGCCTGGAGTGGGGCCAGCTTTCTCACCTTC. It yields the protein CAWSGASFLTF.

This chain links TRBV7-2 with TRBJ2-1; a possible D gene is TRBD2 (5 bases). Germline assignment: CDR1 SGHTA and CDR2 FQGNSA. Trimming took off 0 bases at V and 8 bases at J, with 11 bases between the two ends. The CDR3 spans 14 residues. This CDR3 is CASSLATSLDEQFF. The CDR3 DNA reads as TGTGCCAGCAGCTTAGCTACTAGTCTGGATGAGCAGTTCTTC.

This clone appeared once. The chain employs TRBV28 and TRBJ2-7; 8 bases are a match to TRBD1. The CDR3 sequence is 15 residues long. CDR1 and CDR2 (germline): MDHEN, SYDVKM. Unmatched junction bases numbered 6, after V lost 0 bases and J lost 5 bases. This CDR3 reads CASSLWVQGAHEQYF. CDR3 sequence (DNA): TGTGCCAGCAGTTTATGGGTGCAGGGGGCGCACGAGCAGTACTTC.

The chain recombines TRBV5-1 with TRBJ1-1; TRBD1 agrees at 7 bases. This CDR3 region has 14 residues. Trimming cost V 0 bases and J 8 bases; bases outside gene matches: 7. Per germline, CDR1 SGHRS and CDR2 YFSETQ. The chain's CDR3 is CASSLVGTAVEAFF. CDR3 DNA: TGCGCCAGCAGCTTGGTGGGGACAGCTGTCGAAGCTTTCTTT.

The chain employs TRBV6-2 or TRBV6-3 and TRBJ2-7; 8 bases map to TRBD2. The V gene's germline CDR1 is MNHEY and CDR2 SVGEGT. V trimming: 3 bases; J trimming: 5 bases; junction bases outside the gene matches: 9. The CDR3 extends over 15 amino acids. CDR3 bases: TGTGCCAGCAGTTATTCGGCGGGAGGACTCGACGAGCAGTACTTC. This translates into CASSYSAGGLDEQYF.

The chain uses TRBV21-1 and TRBJ2-3; TRBD1 is the table's D call, not checked against the DNA. TRBV21-1 is recorded as a pseudogene. This CDR3 is built from 13 residues. In nucleotides, the CDR3 is TGTGCCAGGAGACAGGGGGCCACAGATACGCAGTATTTT. Translated: CARRQGATDTQYF.

The chain links TRBV12-3 or TRBV12-4 to TRBJ2-2; tentatively, D is TRBD2 (6 bases). V dropped 7 bases and J dropped 4 bases, with 10 bases sitting between them. CDR3 size: 13 residues. The CDR3, as DNA: TGTGCCAGCACCCCGGGAGTCACCGGGGAGCTGTTTTTT. This codes for CASTPGVTGELFF.